These 25 T cell receptor beta chains were sequenced from one sample in a study of blood T cell repertoires in COVID-19. Sequencing was performed with immunoSEQ multiplex PCR; in TCRdb, only in-frame clones are kept and a portion is missing. The profile shows 140,000 to 150,000 clones, 85% of them singletons. The sequenced sample consisted of peripheral blood. The receptors stem from a human donor with acute or convalescent COVID-19. The donor label of this sample is uncertain.

This clone was detected ten times or more. This sequence joins TRBV29-1 and TRBJ1-3; possibly TRBD1 for D (6 bases). V was trimmed by 7 bases and J by 7 bases, leaving 14 bases between them. The CDR3 totals 12 residues. CDR1 is SQVTM and CDR2 is ANQGSEA in the germline V gene. The CDR3 sequence is CSAAGQGNTIYF. CDR3 coding DNA: TGCAGCGCGGCGGGGCAGGGGAACACCATATATTTT.

This chain joins TRBV27 and TRBJ2-5; D may be TRBD1 (6 bases). Germline CDR1 MNHEY, CDR2 SMNVEV (reference sequence). The CDR3 is 13 amino acids. The V and J ends lost 6 bases and 4 bases respectively, with 12 bases between them. Here the CDR3 DNA reads TGTGCCAGCAGAGATACAGGGCGAGAGACCCAGTACTTC. Encoded protein: CASRDTGRETQYF.

The chain carries TRBV19 and TRBJ1-4; tentative D call: TRBD1 (6 bases). The V gene lost 1 base and the J gene lost 15 bases, with 15 bases spanning the gap. Germline CDR1 reads LNHDA; CDR2 reads SQIVND (reference sequence). This CDR3 has 13 amino acids. CDR3: CASSIGRGGSMFF. CDR3 sequence (DNA): TGTGCCAGTAGTATAGGCAGGGGCGGATCCATGTTTTTT.

This clone has a single count. The chain combines TRBV6-5 with TRBJ1-5; D is ambiguous. Germline V gene data show CDR1 as MNHEY and CDR2 as SVGAGI. Trimming removed 2 bases from V and 1 base from J, with 6 bases in between. The CDR3 consists of 14 residues. This chain's CDR3 is CASSYERSNQPQHF. DNA for the CDR3: TGTGCCAGCAGTTACGAACGGAGCAATCAGCCCCAGCATTTT.

This chain joins TRBV5-1 and TRBJ1-1; weak D call: TRBD1 (5 bases). Germline-derived CDR1 and CDR2 are SGHRS and YFSETQ. CDR3 size: 16 residues. Trimming removed 0 bases at V and 10 bases at J, with 22 bases between. CDR3 nucleotides: TGCGCCAGCAGCTTGGCCCCGGAGGGGAGTACGTATCGAGCTTTCTTT. This codes for CASSLAPEGSTYRAFF.

The V call is TRBV6-2 or TRBV6-3, the J call TRBJ2-7; perhaps TRBD2 as D (6 bases). V was clipped by 5 bases and J by 6 bases, with 20 bases between them. Germline assignment: CDR1 MNHEY and CDR2 SVGEGT. The CDR3 runs to 15 residues. The CDR3 coding sequence is TGTGCCAGCAGTCCGTACCGGGACTTCATGGGCGAGCAGTACTTC. This translates into CASSPYRDFMGEQYF.

The chain has TRBV29-1 and TRBJ1-2; D perhaps matches TRBD1 (6 bases). This CDR3 contains 13 residues. CDR1 and CDR2 from the germline V gene are SQVTM and ANQGSEA. Trimming removed 4 bases at V and 3 bases at J, with 12 bases between. CDR3 protein: CSVGDIPHYGYTF. The CDR3 DNA reads as TGCAGCGTTGGGGACATCCCCCACTATGGCTACACCTTC.

The J gene is TRBJ1-6, the V gene TRBV4-3; perhaps TRBD1 as D (5 bases). Trimming stripped 0 bases from V and 0 bases from J, with 12 bases between. Germline V gives CDR1 LGHNA, CDR2 YSLEER. The CDR3 contains 18 residues. The CDR3 DNA sequence: TGCGCCAGCAGCCAAGATGGGGGGGGGAGCTCCTATAATTCACCCCTCCACTTT. Translation: CASSQDGGGSSYNSPLHF.

This chain uses TRBV18 with TRBJ1-1, with 12 bases identical to TRBD1. CDR3 size: 15 residues. Germline loops: CDR1 KGHSH, CDR2 LQKENI. Trimming at V came to 6 bases and at J to 7 bases, leaving 9 bases not matched to a gene. CDR3 sequence reads: CASSPGTGGLVEAFF. The CDR3 coding sequence is TGTGCCAGCTCCCCTGGGACAGGGGGCTTGGTTGAAGCTTTCTTT.

This chain connects TRBV30 to TRBJ2-2; maybe TRBD2 (6 bases). This CDR3 is built from 12 residues. The V end lost 3 bases, the J end lost 4 bases, and 6 bases lay between the germline ends. Germline V gene sequence: CDR1 GTSNPN, CDR2 SVGIG (reference sequence). CDR3 sequence: CAWSGGTGELFF. In DNA, the CDR3 is TGTGCCTGGAGCGGGGGCACCGGGGAGCTGTTTTTT.

The genes are TRBV7-2 and TRBJ2-5, with D unclear. There are 14 residues in the CDR3. V gave up 4 bases and J gave up 4 bases, with 13 bases separating them. CDR1 and CDR2 from the germline V gene are SGHTA and FQGNSA. The CDR3 loop reads CASSSGSTGETQYF. As DNA, the CDR3 is TGTGCCAGCAGCTCCGGGTCGACGGGAGAGACCCAGTACTTC.

The genes are TRBV19 and TRBJ2-3, with 9 nucleotides matching TRBD1. The germline V gene encodes CDR1 LNHDA and CDR2 SQIVND (reference sequence). This CDR3 has 15 amino acids. V lost 5 bases and J lost 5; bases outside the gene matches: 8. The CDR3: CASSAPGQGRDTQYF. The CDR3 coding sequence is TGTGCCAGTAGTGCCCCCGGACAGGGGCGAGATACGCAGTATTTT.

In its sample, this clone was seen a few times. The chain couples TRBV28 to TRBJ1-1; D remains unclear. The CDR3 runs 13 residues. Trimming removed 3 bases from V and 0 bases from J, with 5 bases in between. CDR1 and CDR2 (germline): MDHEN, SYDVKM. The CDR3 region is CASSFTLNTEAFF. CDR3 nucleotides: TGTGCCAGCAGTTTCACACTGAACACTGAAGCTTTCTTT.

DNA for the CDR3: TGTGCCAGCAGCGTGACAGAGGTAGAAGAAAAACTGTTTTTT. Translation gives CASSVTEVEEKLFF. The rearrangement uses TRBV5-5 and TRBJ1-4, with D possibly TRBD1 on 5 matching bases. The V gene lost 4 bases and the J gene lost 8 bases, with 15 bases spanning the gap. The CDR3 is 14 residues long. Looked up from germline, CDR1 is SGHKS and CDR2 is YYEKEE (reference sequence). The full variable domain, completed using reference TRBV5-5 and TRBJ1-4, is DAGVTQSPTHLIKTRGQQVTLRCSPISGHKSVSWYQQVLGQGPQFIFQYYEKEERGRGNFPDRFSARQFPNYSSELNVNALLLGDSALYLCASSVTEVEEKLFFGSGTQLSVL.

The V and J genes are TRBV12-3 or TRBV12-4 and TRBJ1-1; D is unresolved. CDR3 length: 11 amino acids. V lost 8 bases to trimming and J lost 7 bases, with 11 bases between them. CDR3 bases: TGTGCCAGCGGGCTGACGGTTGAAGCTTTCTTT. Translating it yields CASGLTVEAFF.

This clone was detected only once. The chain joins TRBV4-2 to TRBJ1-2, with 7 bases identical to TRBD1. J was trimmed by 0 bases and V by 4 bases; bases with no gene match: 5. Germline CDR1 and CDR2: LGHNA and YNFKEQ. The CDR3 runs to 15 residues. CDR3 amino acids: CASSPDRDANYGYTF. DNA for the CDR3: TGTGCCAGCAGCCCCGACAGGGACGCTAACTATGGCTACACCTTC.

This chain links TRBV2 with TRBJ1-2, with TRBD1 identical over 7 bases. The CDR3 totals 14 residues. J gave up 4 bases and V 1 base, and 3 bases lay outside the gene matches. CDR1 and CDR2 from the germline V gene are SNHLY and FYNNEI. This CDR3 is CASSEGTGRYGYTF. CDR3 bases: TGTGCCAGCAGTGAAGGGACAGGACGCTATGGCTACACCTTC.

The V gene is TRBV9, the J gene TRBJ1-4; 9 bases are a match to TRBD1. Unmatched junction bases numbered 10, after V lost 4 bases and J lost 3 bases. Germline V lookup: CDR1 SGDLS, CDR2 YYNGEE. The CDR3 consists of 17 residues. The CDR3 sequence is CASSPGTGSKANEKLFF. The CDR3 bases are TGTGCCAGCAGCCCCGGGACAGGGAGTAAGGCTAATGAAAAACTGTTTTTT. Full variable domain (missing parts from reference TRBV9 and TRBJ1-4): DSGVTQTPKHLITATGQRVTLRCSPRSGDLSVYWYQQSLDQGLQFLIQYYNGEERAKGNILERFSAQQFPDLHSELNLSSLELGDSALYFCASSPGTGSKANEKLFFGSGTQLSVL.

V is TRBV24-1 and J is TRBJ1-2, with D uncertain. Trimming stripped 5 bases from V and 5 bases from J, with 11 bases between. This CDR3 comprises 13 residues. Germline assignment: CDR1 KGHDR and CDR2 SFDVKD. CDR3 region: CATSATGVYGYTF. DNA for the CDR3: TGTGCCACCAGTGCCACCGGGGTTTATGGCTACACCTTC.

For the CDR3, the DNA is TGTGCCGCTCGCCACAGGGGAGATAATTCACCCCTCCACTTT. The encoded protein is CAARHRGDNSPLHF. The V gene is TRBV19, the J gene TRBJ1-6, with TRBD1 matching 7 bases. The germline CDR1 and CDR2 sequences are LNHDA and SQIVND (reference sequence). The V segment lost 11 bases and the J segment 5 bases; nucleotides outside the gene matches: 9. The CDR3 extends over 14 amino acids.

V and J are TRBV25-1 and TRBJ2-7; TRBD1 agrees at 9 bases. Looked up from germline, CDR1 is MGHDK and CDR2 is SYGVNS. This CDR3 contains 15 residues. The trim removed 3 bases at V and 6 bases at J, leaving 9 bases unmatched. In DNA, the CDR3 is TGTGCCAGCAGTGACGGGACAGGGTACCCTTCCGAGCAGTACGTC. Its protein product is CASSDGTGYPSEQYV.

The CDR3 region has the DNA TGTGCCAGCAGCCAGTCTCAGGGCAGAGGCTACACCTTC. Residues: CASSQSQGRGYTF. The chain employs TRBV14 and TRBJ1-2; tentatively, D is TRBD1 (5 bases). This CDR3 has 13 residues. Deletions cut 3 bases from V and 8 bases from J, with 13 bases between. The germline V gene encodes CDR1 SGHDN and CDR2 FVKESK. Filled out from reference TRBV14 and TRBJ1-2, the complete variable domain reads EAGVTQFPSHSVIEKGQTVTLRCDPISGHDNLYWYRRVMGKEIKFLLHFVKESKQDESGMPNNRFLAERTGGTYSTLKVQPAELEDSGVYFCASSQSQGRGYTFGSGTRLTVV.

This clone appeared a few times. V usage is TRBV25-1 and J usage is TRBJ1-2, with TRBD1 matching over 7 bases. The CDR3 has 14 amino acids. CDR1 is MGHDK and CDR2 is SYGVNS in the germline V gene. V dropped 6 bases and J dropped 8; count of bases not matched to a gene: 12. Here the CDR3 reads CASSLEGTVGGYTF. The CDR3 nucleotides read TGTGCCAGCAGCCTGGAAGGGACAGTGGGAGGCTACACCTTC.

CDR3 sequence reads: CASSLSGVGSGTYNEQFF. CDR3 DNA: TGTGCCAGCAGCTTATCGGGCGTGGGGAGCGGAACCTACAATGAGCAGTTCTTC. The genes are TRBV11-2 and TRBJ2-1; the D gene is possibly TRBD2 (5 bases). The CDR3 covers 18 residues. Germline V gene data show CDR1 as SGHAT and CDR2 as FQNNGV. Trimming left V 2 bases short and J 2 bases short, with 19 bases between.

This sequence joins TRBV6-5 and TRBJ1-5; possible D gene TRBD1, 5 bases. The length of the CDR3 is 15 residues. Between the trimmed V and J ends, which lost 2 bases and 2 bases, there was a span of 10 bases. The germline V gene has CDR1 MNHEY and CDR2 SVGAGI. The CDR3 is CASSYDGGGNQPQHF. The DNA of the CDR3 is TGTGCCAGCAGTTACGACGGGGGAGGCAATCAGCCCCAGCATTTT.